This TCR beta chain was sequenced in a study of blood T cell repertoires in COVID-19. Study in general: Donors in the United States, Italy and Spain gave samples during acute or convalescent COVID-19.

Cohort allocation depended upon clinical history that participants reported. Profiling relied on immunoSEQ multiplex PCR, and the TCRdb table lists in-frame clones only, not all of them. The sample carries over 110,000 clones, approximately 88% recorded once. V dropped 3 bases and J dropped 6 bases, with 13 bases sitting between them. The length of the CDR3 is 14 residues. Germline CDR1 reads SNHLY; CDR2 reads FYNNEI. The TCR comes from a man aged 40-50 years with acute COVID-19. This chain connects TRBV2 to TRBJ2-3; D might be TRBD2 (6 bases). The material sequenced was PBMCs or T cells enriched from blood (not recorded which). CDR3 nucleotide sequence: TGTGCCAGCAGTGACGGGACTCTCGACGATACGCAGTATTTT. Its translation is CASSDGTLDDTQYF.